These 5 T cell receptor beta chains were sequenced from one sample in a study of blood T cell repertoires in COVID-19. Profiling relied on immunoSEQ multiplex PCR, and the TCRdb table lists in-frame clones only, not all of them. The repertoire holds 200,000 to 250,000 clones, with just over 85% as singletons. Material: PBMCs or T cells enriched from blood (not recorded which). All receptors derive from a woman aged 45-59 years with acute COVID-19.

V and J are TRBV29-1 and TRBJ1-2; the D is unclear. V lost 0 bases to trimming and J lost 7 bases, with 15 bases between them. The germline V gene has CDR1 SQVTM and CDR2 ANQGSEA. The length of the CDR3 is 14 residues. The CDR3 coding sequence is TGCAGCGTTGAAGATCCCCGCAACTCTATTGGCTACACCTTC. This encodes CSVEDPRNSIGYTF.

A single count supports this clone. The V call is TRBV7-9, the J call TRBJ2-3, with TRBD1 identical over 9 bases. The CDR3 totals 15 residues. J gave up 3 bases and V 5 bases, and 6 bases lay outside the gene matches. Germline V CDR1 and CDR2: SEHNR, FQNEAQ (reference sequence). CDR3 amino acids: CASSRQGVRTDTQYF. CDR3 in DNA: TGTGCCAGCAGCAGACAGGGGGTTAGAACAGATACGCAGTATTTT.

V and J are TRBV2 and TRBJ2-7; the match to TRBD1 covers 8 bases. Trimming took 8 bases from V and 2 from J; bases not matched to a gene: 5. Germline CDR1 and CDR2: SNHLY and FYNNEI. This CDR3 comprises 13 residues. The chain's CDR3 is CASSGQVAYEQYF. The CDR3 bases are TGTGCCAGCTCGGGACAGGTTGCCTACGAGCAGTACTTC.

The DNA of the CDR3 is TGTGCCAGCAGTTTATACCCTCCGCTTCGGAGGCTGACGGGCAATGAGCAGTTCTTC. Its translation is CASSLYPPLRRLTGNEQFF. The rearrangement joins TRBV27 to TRBJ2-1, with D possibly TRBD2 on 5 matching bases. The CDR3 is made up of 19 amino acids. V shed 1 base and J shed 6 bases, with 25 bases lying between them. Germline CDR1 reads MNHEY; CDR2 reads SMNVEV (reference sequence).

The rearrangement uses TRBV12-3 or TRBV12-4 and TRBJ1-2; D may be TRBD1 (6 bases). The CDR3 consists of 13 residues. V was clipped by 3 bases and J by 4 bases, with 9 bases between them. This CDR3 reads CASSLGARYGYTF. CDR3 coding DNA: TGTGCCAGCAGTTTGGGGGCTCGCTATGGCTACACCTTC.